Below, 22 T cell receptor beta chains from the same sample are listed, as sequenced in a study of T-cell memory formation after mild COVID-19. MiXCR, applied by TCRdb to the 5' RACE reads, yields one record per CDR3 protein. The sample shows 350,000 to 500,000 distinct CDR3 sequences, roughly 18% of them seen only once. The sample taken for sequencing was PBMCs or a T cell subset sorted from them (not recorded which). The receptors here all came from a man aged 18 to 35 who had mild COVID-19 (a few samples of this study predate the infection). Cell type and time point are not known.

This chain links TRBV6-2 or TRBV6-3 with TRBJ2-1; 7 bases line up with TRBD2. Germline trimming cut 6 bases from V and 10 bases from J; bases unmatched to any gene: 18. The germline CDR1 and CDR2 sequences are MNHEY and SVGEGT. This CDR3 comprises 16 residues. The CDR3 sequence: CASSPRDYRAPGEQFF. For the CDR3, the DNA is TGTGCCAGCAGCCCACGGGACTACCGAGCTCCGGGGGAGCAGTTCTTC.

This clonotype was observed many times. The CDR3 sequence: CASSEQGPKNIQYF. CDR3 in DNA: TGTGCCAGCTCGGAACAGGGGCCCAAAAACATTCAGTACTTC. This chain joins TRBV18 and TRBJ2-4, with 7 bases identical to TRBD1. After removal of 6 bases from V and 2 bases from J, the junction contained 4 bases not matched to a gene. Germline V gene data show CDR1 as KGHSH and CDR2 as LQKENI. The CDR3 runs to 14 residues.

The chain has TRBV6-6 and TRBJ1-4; D is uncertain. This CDR3 region has 13 residues. Trimming took 0 bases from V and 8 from J, leaving 7 bases between them. Germline V gives CDR1 MNHNY, CDR2 SVGAGI (reference sequence). As DNA, the CDR3 is TGTGCCAGCAGTTACTCCTGGAACGAAAAACTGTTTTTT. Translated: CASSYSWNEKLFF.

This clonotype was counted only a few times. V and J are TRBV4-3 and TRBJ2-7, with 10 bases identical to TRBD1. The CDR3 has 14 residues. CDR1 is LGHNA and CDR2 is YSLEER in the germline V gene. J gave up 7 bases and V 6 bases, and 9 bases lay outside the gene matches. The CDR3 DNA follows: TGCGCCAGCAGTCCGGGACAGGGGTCGGGGGAGCAGTACTTC. Amino acid sequence: CASSPGQGSGEQYF.

The V gene is TRBV7-6, the J gene TRBJ2-3; 7 bases match TRBD1. The germline CDR1 and CDR2 sequences are SGHVS and FNYEAQ. Losses at the gene ends were 5 bases for V and 2 bases for J; bases not matched to a gene: 10. The CDR3 totals 16 residues. DNA of the CDR3: TGTGCCAGCAGCAATAACCGGGACAGACCCACAGATACGCAGTATTTT. Translation: CASSNNRDRPTDTQYF.

The chain is built from TRBV12-3 or TRBV12-4 and TRBJ2-3, with 8 nucleotides matching TRBD2. The CDR3 is 16 residues long. V lost 3 bases to trimming and J lost 5 bases; unmatched junction nucleotides: 10. The chain's CDR3 is CASSFNLAGRGDTQYF. CDR3 sequence (DNA): TGTGCCAGCAGTTTCAATTTAGCGGGAAGGGGAGATACGCAGTATTTT.

This chain links TRBV6-2 or TRBV6-3 with TRBJ1-1; 8 positions agree with TRBD1. Germline V lookup: CDR1 MNHEY, CDR2 SVGEGT. Trimming took 7 bases from V and 11 from J; bases not matched to a gene: 15. The CDR3 sequence is 14 residues long. CDR3 bases: TGTGCCAGCATCGGGACAGGTGGTTTTAGGGGCGCTTTCTTT. Protein sequence: CASIGTGGFRGAFF.

The V and J genes are TRBV5-6 and TRBJ2-7, with TRBD1 identical over 8 bases. Germline V gives CDR1 SGHDT, CDR2 YYEEEE. J was trimmed by 6 bases and V by 4 bases; bases with no gene match: 15. This CDR3 comprises 16 residues. This CDR3 reads CASSLPADRGGVEQYF. CDR3 nucleotides: TGTGCCAGCAGCCTCCCCGCCGACAGGGGAGGAGTCGAGCAGTACTTC.

This clonotype was counted between two and nine times. This chain uses TRBV14 with TRBJ1-1, with TRBD1 identical over 12 bases. From germline, CDR1 is SGHDN and CDR2 FVKESK. The CDR3 covers 14 residues. The V gene end was trimmed by 2 bases and the J gene end by 8 bases; junction bases not matched to a gene: 3. Written as DNA, the CDR3 is TGTGCCAGCAGCCAAACCGGGACAGGGGGCGAAGCTTTCTTT. Translation: CASSQTGTGGEAFF. The whole variable domain, remainder taken from reference TRBV14 and TRBJ1-1, is EAGVTQFPSHSVIEKGQTVTLRCDPISGHDNLYWYRRVMGKEIKFLLHFVKESKQDESGMPNNRFLAERTGGTYSTLKVQPAELEDSGVYFCASSQTGTGGEAFFGQGTRLTVV.

This clonotype came up a few times. The rearrangement joins TRBV18 to TRBJ2-7; D perhaps matches TRBD1 (6 bases). The V end lost 4 bases, the J end lost 3 bases, and 22 bases lay between the germline ends. The CDR3 length is 17 residues. Germline V gene data show CDR1 as KGHSH and CDR2 as LQKENI. DNA for the CDR3: TGTGCCAGCTCACTAGGGTCCGGACAGCGGCCTTACTACGAGCAGTACTTC. Its translation is CASSLGSGQRPYYEQYF.

This chain joins TRBV20-1 and TRBJ1-2, with a weak D call TRBD1 (6 bases). Deletions cut 3 bases from V and 4 bases from J, with 21 bases between. The CDR3 loop spans 16 amino acids. Looked up from germline, CDR1 is DFQATT and CDR2 is SNEGSKA (reference sequence). CDR3 region: CSASWGRGGNGYGYTF. CDR3 nucleotide sequence: TGCAGTGCTAGCTGGGGTCGGGGGGGCAACGGCTATGGCTACACCTTC.

The sample holds many counts of this clonotype. The genes are TRBV7-9 and TRBJ1-6; D is unclear. The CDR3 is made up of 17 amino acids. Germline V CDR1 and CDR2: SEHNR, FQNEAQ (reference sequence). V was trimmed by 0 bases and J by 8 bases, leaving 17 bases between them. The CDR3 DNA sequence: TGTGCCAGCAGCTTAGCTGGTGTCGGGAGGGTGGATTCACCCCTCCACTTT. It translates to CASSLAGVGRVDSPLHF.

This clonotype was counted between two and nine times. This chain joins TRBV2 and TRBJ1-2, with TRBD1 matching over 9 bases. V lost 8 bases to trimming and J lost 4 bases; unmatched junction nucleotides: 8. CDR1 is SNHLY, CDR2 FYNNEI, per germline. This CDR3 is built from 14 residues. The CDR3 region is CASGGQGIAYGYTF. As DNA, the CDR3 is TGTGCCAGCGGCGGACAGGGGATTGCCTATGGCTACACCTTC. Full variable domain (remainder filled in from reference TRBV2 and TRBJ1-2): EPEVTQTPSHQVTQMGQEVILRCVPISNHLYFYWYRQILGQKVEFLVSFYNNEISEKSEIFDDQFSVERPDGSNFTLKIRSTKLEDSAMYFCASGGQGIAYGYTFGSGTRLTVV.

This clonotype was picked up a small number of times. This chain uses TRBV6-5 with TRBJ1-1; D not certain. The CDR3 has 15 residues. The germline V and J ends were trimmed by 6 bases and 1 base, with 15 bases remaining between them. Germline V CDR1 and CDR2: MNHEY, SVGAGI. CDR3 protein: CASSPPRESNTEAFF. CDR3 nucleotide sequence: TGTGCCAGCAGCCCGCCCCGGGAGTCGAACACTGAAGCTTTCTTT.

As DNA, the CDR3 is TGTGCCAGCATCCTCACGATGCGGGACAGTAACACCGGGGAGCTGTTTTTT. It codes for CASILTMRDSNTGELFF. The rearrangement uses TRBV7-6 and TRBJ2-2; tentatively, D is TRBD1 (7 bases). The CDR3 loop spans 17 amino acids. V was trimmed by 7 bases and J by 2 bases, leaving 20 bases between them. The V gene's germline CDR1 is SGHVS and CDR2 FNYEAQ.

The chain is built from TRBV20-1 and TRBJ2-7; tentatively, D is TRBD1 or TRBD2 (5 bases each). CDR1 and CDR2 from the germline V gene are DFQATT and SNEGSKA (reference sequence). The CDR3 spans 14 residues. The V gene lost 6 bases and the J gene lost 4 bases, with 19 bases spanning the gap. CDR3 sequence: CSATNRGPAYEQYF. In DNA form, the CDR3 reads TGCAGTGCGACCAATCGGGGACCCGCTTACGAGCAGTACTTC.

Note on this clonotype: At one end, the junction sequence differs from germline, possibly due to a read error. The chain uses TRBV7-2 and TRBJ1-5; 7 nucleotides align to TRBD1. This CDR3 has 14 residues. Germline V gives CDR1 SGHTA, CDR2 FQGNSA. In DNA, the CDR3 is TGTGCCAGCAGCGTCGCAGGGGGTGGTCAGCCCAAGCATTTT. Protein product: CASSVAGGGQPKHF. Full variable domain (outside the CDR3, taken from reference TRBV7-2 and TRBJ1-5): GAGVSQSPSNKVTEKGKDVELRCDPISGHTALYWYRQSLGQGLEFLIYFQGNSAPDKSGLPSDRFSAERTGGSVSTLTIQRTQQEDSAVYLCASSVAGGGQPKHFGDGTRLSIL.

The genes are TRBV3-1 and TRBJ1-1; 7 bases align to TRBD1. From germline, CDR1 is LGHDT and CDR2 YNNKEL (reference sequence). There are 16 residues in the CDR3. The V and J ends lost 4 bases and 2 bases, in that order; junction bases with no gene match: 10. The CDR3 spells CASSRSDRYGNTEAFF. The CDR3 nucleotides are TGTGCCAGCAGCCGATCGGACAGGTACGGAAACACTGAAGCTTTCTTT. Looking up the rest from reference TRBV3-1 and TRBJ1-1 gives the full variable domain: DTAVSQTPKYLVTQMGNDKSIKCEQNLGHDTMYWYKQDSKKFLKIMFSYNNKELIINETVPNRFSPKSPDKAHLNLHINSLELGDSAVYFCASSRSDRYGNTEAFFGQGTRLTVV.

CDR3 DNA sequence: TGTGCCAGCAGAACAAGCCGATACGGAGGGGGAACCTCTGGAAACACCATATATTTT. Translated, it gives CASRTSRYGGGTSGNTIYF. V usage is TRBV28 and J usage is TRBJ1-3, with D possibly being TRBD1 (6 bases). The CDR3 covers 19 residues. CDR1 is MDHEN, CDR2 SYDVKM, per germline. Trimming cost V 6 bases and J 0 bases, with 24 bases left between them.

This clonotype appeared many times. The chain uses TRBV7-3 and TRBJ1-1, with D uncertain. Trimming took off 2 bases at V and 6 bases at J, with 10 bases between the two ends. The CDR3 consists of 13 residues. Germline-derived CDR1 and CDR2 are SGHTA and FQGTGA. The CDR3 protein is CASSLVPSAEAFF. The CDR3 nucleotides are TGTGCCAGCAGCTTAGTCCCCTCCGCTGAAGCTTTCTTT. Together with reference TRBV7-3 and TRBJ1-1, the CDR3 gives the full variable domain: GAGVSQTPSNKVTEKGKYVELRCDPISGHTALYWYRQSLGQGPEFLIYFQGTGAADDSGLPNDRFFAVRPEGSVSTLKIQRTERGDSAVYLCASSLVPSAEAFFGQGTRLTVV.

This clonotype was counted a few times. The chain couples TRBV20-1 to TRBJ2-5; perhaps TRBD2 as D (5 bases). The CDR3 is 13 residues long. Per the germline V gene, CDR1 is DFQATT and CDR2 is SNEGSKA (reference sequence). With 2 bases removed from V and 7 bases from J, the gap between germline ends came to 14 bases. The CDR3 bases are TGCAGTGCTAGATCGGATTGGGCGGGGACCCAGTACTTC. This codes for CSARSDWAGTQYF.

This clonotype was seen ten or more times. The chain employs TRBV3-1 and TRBJ2-2; D gene ambiguous. This CDR3 is 14 amino acids long. Germline CDR1 is LGHDT and CDR2 is YNNKEL (reference sequence). Trimming took 4 bases from V and 1 from J, leaving 7 bases between them. This chain's CDR3 is CASSRFGNTGELFF. The DNA of the CDR3 is TGTGCCAGCAGCCGGTTCGGGAACACCGGGGAGCTGTTTTTT.